Below are 26 T cell receptor beta chains sequenced from a single sample in a study of T cells in Graves' hyperthyroidism and ophthalmopathy. RNA transcripts yielded amplified TCR beta CDR3 regions. The HTBI primer set was used in a first-round RT-PCR of the TCR CDR3. TCRdb reprocessed the multiplex PCR reads with MiXCR, giving one entry per CDR3 protein. The sample gives more than 550,000 distinct CDR3 sequences, roughly 46% of which show up once; approximately 7.2% is in the top ten. The sequenced material came from peripheral blood or thyroid tissue (not recorded which). The receptors come from an adult man with Graves' disease, either hyperthyroidism or ophthalmopathy (not recorded which).

This chain links TRBV2 with TRBJ1-5, with 7 positions matching TRBD1. V lost 7 bases and J lost 3; bases outside the gene matches: 9. CDR3 length: 15 amino acids. CDR1 is SNHLY, CDR2 FYNNEI, per germline. The CDR3, as DNA: TGTGCCAGCACCGGGGGGGACAGCTCCAATCAGCCCCAGCATTTT. Amino acid sequence: CASTGGDSSNQPQHF.

The chain employs TRBV27 and TRBJ1-2, with 9 nucleotides matching TRBD1. The CDR3 length is 15 residues. V trimming: 6 bases; J trimming: 6 bases; junction bases outside the gene matches: 11. Per the germline V gene, CDR1 is MNHEY and CDR2 is SMNVEV (reference sequence). The CDR3 coding sequence is TGTGCCAGCAGACAAGGGACAGGGACGGTCCATGGCTACACCTTC. This codes for CASRQGTGTVHGYTF.

To note about this clonotype: Likely a read error: the CDR3 ends without its conserved phenylalanine or tryptophan. Because the CDR3's place on the DNA is in doubt, the DNA is left out and the CDR3 is given as listed by TCRdb. The chain carries TRBV15 and TRBJ1-3. Including both end residues, the CDR3 is 11 amino acids long. Germline CDR1 and CDR2: LNHNV and YYDKDF (reference sequence). The CDR3 region is CATSSISGRVV.

This clonotype was observed a handful of times. J is TRBJ2-6 and V is TRBV5-1, with D uncertain. V lost 0 bases to trimming and J lost 0 bases, with 13 bases between them. CDR3 length equals 18 residues. The germline V gene has CDR1 SGHRS and CDR2 YFSETQ. CDR3 sequence (DNA): TGCGCCAGCAGCTTGGATCCAGGACCCTTCTCTGGGGCCAACGTCCTGACTTTC. It codes for CASSLDPGPFSGANVLTF.

The chain uses TRBV10-3 and TRBJ2-7; 9 bases map to TRBD1. CDR1 and CDR2 from the germline V gene are ENHRY and SYGVKD. V lost 9 bases, J lost 3 bases, and 3 bases stayed unmatched. The CDR3 is 12 amino acids. The CDR3 is CAMTGGNYEQYF. The CDR3, as DNA: TGTGCCATGACAGGGGGGAACTACGAGCAGTACTTC.

The J gene is TRBJ2-5, the V gene TRBV6-5, with 12 nucleotides matching TRBD2. V was pared by 8 bases and J by 2 bases, with 3 bases of the junction left unmatched. Germline-derived CDR1 and CDR2 are MNHEY and SVGAGI. The CDR3 has 14 residues. CDR3 coding DNA: TGTGCCAGCCAGACTAGCGGGAGTCAAGAGACCCAGTACTTC. Its protein product is CASQTSGSQETQYF.

This clonotype was seen more than once but under ten times. The chain links TRBV5-1 to TRBJ2-7; D is perhaps TRBD2 (6 bases). The CDR3 has 14 amino acids. V was pared by 5 bases and J by 2 bases, with 14 bases between. Germline lookup yields CDR1 SGHRS and CDR2 YFSETQ. As DNA, the CDR3 is TGCGCCAGCAGGGCCGGGGGACGGGCCTACGAGCAGTACTTC. It yields the protein CASRAGGRAYEQYF.

As for this clonotype: An end of the junction differs from the germline gene, which may be a read error. This sequence joins TRBV10-2 and TRBJ1-5; 8 bases are shared with TRBD1. The CDR3 runs 15 residues. Per germline, CDR1 WSHSY and CDR2 SAAADI. As DNA, the CDR3 is TGTGCCAGCAGCCGAGGACAGGGCGGAGCTCAGCCCCAGCATTTT. It is translated as CASSRGQGGAQPQHF.

This clonotype was counted many times. This sequence joins TRBV6-1 and TRBJ1-2; 10 bases agree with TRBD1. The CDR3 has 14 amino acids. J gave up 4 bases and V 2 bases, and 1 base lay outside the gene matches. Germline loops: CDR1 MNHNS, CDR2 SASEGT. For the CDR3, the DNA is TGTGCCAGCAGTGAACGGACAGGGGGCTATGGCTACACCTTC. Translating it yields CASSERTGGYGYTF.

J is TRBJ1-1 and V is TRBV7-1, with D perhaps TRBD1 (6 bases). TRBV7-1 has ORF status, its function being uncertain. The CDR3 spans 16 residues. Trimming removed 3 bases at V and 9 bases at J, with 23 bases between. The CDR3 DNA is TGTGCCAGCAGCTCCCACAGGGCGCGACTTCCTGAAAAAGCTTTCTTT. It specifies CASSSHRARLPEKAFF.

DNA for the CDR3: TGTGCCAGCACCCAAGTCGAGCAGCCCCAGCATTTT. This translates into CASTQVEQPQHF. The chain combines TRBV2 with TRBJ1-5; D not resolved. Between the trimmed V and J ends, which lost 7 bases and 7 bases, there was a span of 11 bases. CDR1 and CDR2 (germline): SNHLY, FYNNEI. The CDR3 totals 12 residues.

The rearrangement uses TRBV5-1 and TRBJ1-2; 8 bases agree with TRBD1. This CDR3 contains 14 residues. V lost 4 bases and J lost 3; bases outside the gene matches: 5. Germline values: CDR1 SGHRS, CDR2 YFSETQ. CDR3 in DNA: TGCGCCAGCAGCCCATTGACAGGGGACTATGGCTACACCTTC. It is translated as CASSPLTGDYGYTF.

This clonotype has more than one count but fewer than ten. This chain joins TRBV7-3 and TRBJ2-5; the D gene is possibly TRBD1 (6 bases). V was clipped by 2 bases and J by 4 bases, with 11 bases between them. Germline V CDR1 and CDR2: SGHTA, FQGTGA. The CDR3 is made up of 14 amino acids. CDR3 amino acids: CASSLPGVGETQYF. CDR3 sequence (DNA): TGTGCCAGCAGCTTACCAGGGGTAGGAGAGACCCAGTACTTC.

The rearrangement uses TRBV7-2 and TRBJ2-2; D perhaps matches TRBD2 (5 bases). From germline, CDR1 is SGHTA and CDR2 FQGNSA. With 1 base removed from V and 4 bases from J, the gap between germline ends came to 16 bases. CDR3 length equals 17 residues. CDR3 sequence (DNA): TGTGCCAGCAGCTTAGTACGCTTGAGGGTTGGCACCGGGGAGCTGTTTTTT. This codes for CASSLVRLRVGTGELFF. The full variable domain, its missing parts supplied by reference TRBV7-2 and TRBJ2-2, is GAGVSQSPSNKVTEKGKDVELRCDPISGHTALYWYRQSLGQGLEFLIYFQGNSAPDKSGLPSDRFSAERTGGSVSTLTIQRTQQEDSAVYLCASSLVRLRVGTGELFFGEGSRLTVL.

This chain links TRBV24-1 with TRBJ1-2; 11 bases map to TRBD1. With V trimmed by 10 bases and J by 6 bases, 6 bases remained unmatched. The germline gives CDR1 KGHDR, CDR2 SFDVKD. This CDR3 has 13 residues. CDR3 sequence reads: CATTRGQGDGYTF. CDR3 in DNA: TGTGCCACGACCCGGGGACAGGGGGATGGCTACACCTTC.

The chain couples TRBV12-3 or TRBV12-4 to TRBJ1-2; D remains unclear. Trimming stripped 5 bases from V and 5 bases from J, with 9 bases between. This CDR3 is built from 12 residues. The CDR3 coding sequence is TGTGCCAGCAGTGCGCGGATATATGGCTACACCTTC. It is translated as CASSARIYGYTF.

A few counts support this clonotype. The J gene is TRBJ1-5, the V gene TRBV20-1; D is unclear. CDR3 length: 15 residues. CDR1 is DFQATT and CDR2 is SNEGSKA in the germline V gene (reference sequence). Between the trimmed V and J ends, which lost 4 bases and 3 bases, there was a span of 16 bases. CDR3 loop: CSATLGMGSNQPQHF. The CDR3 DNA is TGCAGTGCTACTCTTGGTATGGGCTCCAATCAGCCCCAGCATTTT.

Many counts were recorded for this clonotype. As DNA, the CDR3 is TGCAGTGCTCCCGGGACGAATAACTATGGCTACACCTTC. It is translated as CSAPGTNNYGYTF. The chain employs TRBV20-1 and TRBJ1-2; D perhaps matches TRBD1 (5 bases). The CDR3 loop spans 13 amino acids. Trimming removed 5 bases from V and 1 base from J, with 11 bases in between. The germline gives CDR1 DFQATT, CDR2 SNEGSKA (reference sequence).

The chain recombines TRBV6-5 with TRBJ1-2; 7 bases match TRBD1. The CDR3 loop spans 14 amino acids. Germline values: CDR1 MNHEY, CDR2 SVGAGI. The V gene end was trimmed by 6 bases and the J gene end by 3 bases; junction bases not matched to a gene: 7. Here the CDR3 reads CASRPRQGHYGYTF. The CDR3 DNA reads as TGTGCCAGCAGGCCCCGACAGGGCCACTATGGCTACACCTTC.

This clonotype was observed at least ten times. This rearrangement joins TRBV7-9 to TRBJ2-5; a possible D gene is TRBD2 (6 bases). The V and J ends lost 8 bases and 2 bases respectively, with 12 bases between them. Germline V gene lookup returns CDR1 SEHNR and CDR2 FQNEAQ (reference sequence). The CDR3 extends over 13 amino acids. The CDR3 sequence is CASQRDSQETQYF. The CDR3 region has the DNA TGTGCCAGCCAACGGGACTCACAAGAGACCCAGTACTTC.

This chain links TRBV15 with TRBJ1-1; perhaps TRBD1 as D (5 bases). The V end was cut by 3 bases, the J end by 1 base, with 15 bases between. Germline lookup yields CDR1 LNHNV and CDR2 YYDKDF (reference sequence). The CDR3 contains 16 residues. CDR3 in amino acids: CATSSYGTTGNTEAFF. The CDR3 DNA reads as TGTGCCACCAGCAGTTACGGAACCACAGGGAACACTGAAGCTTTCTTT. The full variable domain, completed using reference TRBV15 and TRBJ1-1, is DAMVIQNPRYQVTQFGKPVTLSCSQTLNHNVMYWYQQKSSQAPKLLFHYYDKDFNNEADTPDNFQSRRPNTSFCFLDIRSPGLGDTAMYLCATSSYGTTGNTEAFFGQGTRLTVV.

This clonotype was detected many times. The chain couples TRBV2 to TRBJ1-2; 7 bases are shared with TRBD1. CDR1 is SNHLY and CDR2 is FYNNEI in the germline V gene. Trimming removed 4 bases from V and 9 bases from J; junction bases left unmatched: 8. This CDR3 is built from 13 residues. The CDR3 here is CASSADRVRSYTF. The CDR3 DNA reads as TGTGCCAGCAGTGCCGACAGGGTACGAAGCTACACCTTC.

In its sample, this clonotype was seen a few times. CDR3 in DNA: TGTGCCAGCACCTTTGGCCGGGGCTACGGAAACACCATATATTTT. This translates into CASTFGRGYGNTIYF. The V call is TRBV2, the J call TRBJ1-3, with D maybe TRBD1 (5 bases). Trimming shortened V by 7 bases and J by 4 bases, and 17 bases separated the two germline ends. Germline assignment: CDR1 SNHLY and CDR2 FYNNEI. The length of the CDR3 is 15 residues.

The V call is TRBV12-3 or TRBV12-4, the J call TRBJ2-7, with TRBD1 matching 8 bases. V gave up 10 bases and J gave up 0 bases; unmatched junction bases: 8. This CDR3 region has 14 residues. Here the CDR3 reads CATGGQGNSYEQYF. The CDR3, as DNA: TGTGCCACTGGAGGACAGGGAAACTCCTACGAGCAGTACTTC.

This clonotype was recorded many times. The genes are TRBV7-3 and TRBJ2-7, with 7 nucleotides matching TRBD1. Per germline, CDR1 SGHTA and CDR2 FQGTGA. The CDR3 spans 16 residues. The J segment lost 5 bases and the V segment lost 5 bases, leaving 15 bases of the junction unmatched. CDR3 loop: CASSQGVDPLYDEQYF. DNA for the CDR3: TGTGCCAGCAGCCAGGGGGTCGACCCCCTCTATGACGAGCAGTACTTC.

On this clonotype: Mismatch with germline at one junction end may stem from a read error. The chain employs TRBV19 and TRBJ1-3; possibly TRBD1 for D (5 bases). This CDR3 has 16 amino acids. CDR1 LNHDA and CDR2 SQIVND come from the germline V gene (reference sequence). The CDR3 DNA reads TGTGCCAGTAGTCTGCTTGGGACGGAGACTGGAAACACCACATATTTT. Protein product: CASSLLGTETGNTTYF.